This TCR beta chain is drawn from a study of Ad26.COV2.S vaccination and SARS-CoV-2 variants. Findings and caveats of the study: The authors reported substantial breadth in spike-specific CD8+ and CD4+ T cell responses after vaccination.

Treatment given: roughly 20 received Ad26.COV2.S at low or high dose, single or two shots; 5 received placebo; per-sample allocation not given. Following the first vaccine or placebo injection, samples were taken on day 63. The shot given was an Ad26 vector that makes Wuhan-strain SARS-CoV-2 spike. Germline V gene lookup returns CDR1 KGHDR and CDR2 SFDVKD. This CDR3 has 16 amino acids. Trimming shortened V by 0 bases and J by 6 bases, and 14 bases separated the two germline ends. This table comes from immunoSEQ multiplex PCR, and its TCRdb copy is limited to in-frame clones, with some not included. Among about 350,000 clones listed, approximately 90% were seen once. Regarding this clone: Its matching antigen is unknown.

The source of this sequence is a person between 18 and 65 years old who received the Ad26.COV2.S COVID-19 vaccine or a placebo. The sequencing used peripheral blood, collected in a trial of Ad26.COV2.S vaccine versus placebo. The chain carries TRBV24-1 and TRBJ2-1, with a possible D match to TRBD1 (6 bases). In DNA form, the CDR3 reads TGTGCCACCAGTGATTTGCCAAACAGGGCGGGCAATGAGCAGTTCTTC. Translated: CATSDLPNRAGNEQFF.